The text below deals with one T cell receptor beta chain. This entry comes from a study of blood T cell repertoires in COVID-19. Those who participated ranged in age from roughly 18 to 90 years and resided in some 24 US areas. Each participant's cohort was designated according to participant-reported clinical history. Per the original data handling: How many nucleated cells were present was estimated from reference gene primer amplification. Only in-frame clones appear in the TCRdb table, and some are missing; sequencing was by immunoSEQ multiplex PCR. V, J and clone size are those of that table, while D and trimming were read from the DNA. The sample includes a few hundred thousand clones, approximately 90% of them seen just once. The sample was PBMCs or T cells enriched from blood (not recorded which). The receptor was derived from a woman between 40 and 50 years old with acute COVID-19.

Here the CDR3 reads CASSSLRGNTIYF. The CDR3 DNA is TGTGCCAGCAGCAGCCTGAGGGGAAACACCATATATTTT. This chain links TRBV7-2 with TRBJ1-3; the D is unclear. The V and J ends lost 5 bases and 4 bases respectively, with 9 bases between them. Germline V gene data show CDR1 as SGHTA and CDR2 as FQGNSA. This CDR3 contains 13 residues.